Below are 21 T cell receptor beta chains sequenced from a single sample in a study of blood T cell repertoires in COVID-19. Method: immunoSEQ multiplex PCR; TCRdb's copy keeps in-frame clones and lacks some. The table records about 35,000 clones, less than 80% of them present only once. Sequencing was done on a sample of peripheral blood. These receptors originate from a man at least 80 years old with acute or convalescent COVID-19.

This clone appeared once. This chain links TRBV7-9 with TRBJ2-7; maybe TRBD1 (6 bases). The germline V gene encodes CDR1 SEHNR and CDR2 FQNEAQ (reference sequence). CDR3 length: 15 amino acids. With 5 bases removed from V and 2 bases from J, the gap between germline ends came to 16 bases. CDR3 sequence: CASSAAVRGPYEQYF. Written as DNA, the CDR3 is TGTGCCAGCAGCGCCGCCGTCAGGGGCCCCTACGAGCAGTACTTC.

V and J are TRBV25-1 and TRBJ1-2; unclear D gene. V was pared by 0 bases and J by 3 bases, with 8 bases between. Germline-derived CDR1 and CDR2 are MGHDK and SYGVNS. This CDR3 comprises 14 residues. The CDR3 here is CASSEYGKDYGYTF. The CDR3 nucleotides are TGTGCCAGCAGTGAATACGGGAAGGACTATGGCTACACCTTC.

CDR3 residues: CASSSGGFFSNQPQHF. CDR3 DNA: TGTGCCAGCAGCTCGGGGGGGTTTTTTAGCAATCAGCCCCAGCATTTT. The chain combines TRBV7-6 with TRBJ1-5; tentative D call: TRBD1 (5 bases). Between the trimmed V and J ends, which lost 4 bases and 0 bases, there was a span of 13 bases. The CDR3 is 16 residues long. Germline V lookup: CDR1 SGHVS, CDR2 FNYEAQ.

This chain joins TRBV5-1 and TRBJ2-7, with TRBD2 matching over 11 bases. This CDR3 region has 13 residues. CDR1 SGHRS and CDR2 YFSETQ come from the germline V gene. V dropped 5 bases and J dropped 7; count of bases not matched to a gene: 5. DNA for the CDR3: TGCGCCAGCAGTCATGGACTAGCGGGTGAGCAGTACTTC. Translation gives CASSHGLAGEQYF. Based on the CDR3 plus reference TRBV5-1 and TRBJ2-7, the full variable domain is KAGVTQTPRYLIKTRGQQVTLSCSPISGHRSVSWYQQTPGQGLQFLFEYFSETQRNKGNFPGRFSGRQFSNSRSEMNVSTLELGDSALYLCASSHGLAGEQYFGPGTRLTVT.

The chain is built from TRBV5-1 and TRBJ2-5, with 7 bases matching TRBD1. Trimming at V came to 3 bases and at J to 1 base, leaving 0 bases not matched to a gene. This CDR3 region has 13 residues. Germline V CDR1 and CDR2: SGHRS, YFSETQ. This chain's CDR3 is CASSWDSQETQYF. DNA of the CDR3: TGCGCCAGCAGCTGGGACAGCCAAGAGACCCAGTACTTC.

The chain employs TRBV6-1 and TRBJ2-5; D possibly corresponds to TRBD1 (5 bases). Germline-derived CDR1 and CDR2 are MNHNS and SASEGT. V lost 1 base to trimming and J lost 8 bases, with 17 bases between them. The CDR3 is 15 residues long. The CDR3: CASSEERRAIQTQYF. The CDR3 DNA reads TGTGCCAGCAGTGAAGAACGCAGGGCTATACAAACCCAGTACTTC.

The rearrangement uses TRBV5-4 and TRBJ2-7, with 10 bases fitting TRBD2. The CDR3 contains 15 residues. The germline V gene encodes CDR1 SGHNT and CDR2 YYREEE (reference sequence). Unmatched junction bases numbered 4, after V lost 3 bases and J lost 1 base. The CDR3 sequence: CASSWSGGASYEQYF. CDR3 DNA sequence: TGTGCCAGCAGCTGGAGCGGGGGGGCTTCCTACGAGCAGTACTTC.

V is TRBV7-2 and J is TRBJ1-2, with D uncertain. Trimming stripped 1 base from V and 0 bases from J, with 18 bases between. Germline assignment: CDR1 SGHTA and CDR2 FQGNSA. This CDR3 is 18 amino acids long. CDR3 sequence reads: CASSLGQTVLRPNYGYTF. CDR3 bases: TGTGCCAGCAGCTTAGGTCAGACTGTATTAAGACCTAACTATGGCTACACCTTC.

The chain links TRBV11-2 to TRBJ2-3, with D possibly matching TRBD2 (6 bases). Trimming shortened V by 3 bases and J by 3 bases, and 16 bases separated the two germline ends. The CDR3 is 16 residues long. From germline, CDR1 is SGHAT and CDR2 FQNNGV. The CDR3 coding sequence is TGTGCCAGCAGCTTTCAGCTCGGGGGAAGGACAGATACGCAGTATTTT. Translating gives CASSFQLGGRTDTQYF.

The chain carries TRBV5-1 and TRBJ1-1; TRBD1 agrees at 10 bases. J gave up 5 bases and V 7 bases, and 11 bases lay outside the gene matches. CDR1 is SGHRS, CDR2 YFSETQ, per germline. The length of the CDR3 is 15 residues. The CDR3: CASGSGQGVRTEAFF. CDR3 coding DNA: TGCGCCAGCGGCAGCGGACAGGGGGTAAGGACTGAAGCTTTCTTT. Using reference TRBV5-1 and TRBJ1-1 for the parts outside the CDR3, the full variable domain is KAGVTQTPRYLIKTRGQQVTLSCSPISGHRSVSWYQQTPGQGLQFLFEYFSETQRNKGNFPGRFSGRQFSNSRSEMNVSTLELGDSALYLCASGSGQGVRTEAFFGQGTRLTVV.

The chain has TRBV11-2 and TRBJ2-3, with D possibly matching TRBD2 (6 bases). Germline lookup yields CDR1 SGHAT and CDR2 FQNNGV. The CDR3 length is 14 residues. V was trimmed by 6 bases and J by 4 bases, leaving 14 bases between them. The CDR3 DNA reads TGTGCCAGCAGTCAAGTGGGGGGTCCAGATACGCAGTATTTT. It is translated as CASSQVGGPDTQYF. Based on the CDR3 plus reference TRBV11-2 and TRBJ2-3, the full variable domain is EAGVAQSPRYKIIEKRQSVAFWCNPISGHATLYWYQQILGQGPKLLIQFQNNGVVDDSQLPKDRFSAERLKGVDSTLKIQPAKLEDSAVYLCASSQVGGPDTQYFGPGTRLTVL.

The V gene is TRBV28, the J gene TRBJ2-5, with D hard to call. The CDR3 covers 14 residues. The germline V gene has CDR1 MDHEN and CDR2 SYDVKM. Deletions cut 8 bases from V and 5 bases from J, with 18 bases between. This chain's CDR3 is CASVYRQSSETQYF. The CDR3 DNA reads as TGTGCCAGCGTATACCGACAATCAAGTGAGACCCAGTACTTC.

The chain combines TRBV9 with TRBJ1-2; maybe TRBD1 (6 bases). The CDR3 runs 15 residues. The ends were cut back, 2 bases at V and 0 bases at J, with 11 bases in the middle. In germline, CDR1 is SGDLS, CDR2 YYNGEE. CDR3 nucleotide sequence: TGTGCCAGCAGCGTGACGACAGGTTCTAACTATGGCTACACCTTC. Translating gives CASSVTTGSNYGYTF.

The CDR3 DNA reads TGTGCCTGGAGTGGGGCAGGATCCTTCTACGAGCAGTACTTC. Translation gives CAWSGAGSFYEQYF. The genes are TRBV30 and TRBJ2-7; D uncertain. Germline V gene lookup returns CDR1 GTSNPN and CDR2 SVGIG (reference sequence). The ends were cut back, 1 base at V and 3 bases at J, with 13 bases in the middle. This CDR3 is 14 amino acids long.

The chain combines TRBV6-4 with TRBJ2-5; the match to TRBD1 covers 9 bases. The CDR3 has 15 residues. The germline V gene encodes CDR1 MRHNA and CDR2 SNTAGT. V gave up 7 bases and J gave up 4 bases; unmatched junction bases: 10. CDR3 coding DNA: TGTGCCAGCAACGGGAACAGGGGGCAGCGAGAGACCCAGTACTTC. Protein product: CASNGNRGQRETQYF.

This clone was recorded once. This chain uses TRBV11-2 with TRBJ2-5; TRBD2 might be the D (7 bases). Germline V gene sequence: CDR1 SGHAT, CDR2 FQNNGV. The CDR3 length is 14 residues. V was clipped by 2 bases and J by 5 bases, with 12 bases between them. DNA of the CDR3: TGTGCCAGCAGCTTATTCGGGGGGCGGGAGACCCAGTACTTC. Amino acids: CASSLFGGRETQYF.

This clone was detected once. The V call is TRBV27, the J call TRBJ2-1, with 7 bases that match TRBD2. This CDR3 has 14 amino acids. Germline values: CDR1 MNHEY, CDR2 SMNVEV (reference sequence). Trimming at V came to 6 bases and at J to 5 bases, leaving 7 bases not matched to a gene. Here the CDR3 DNA reads TGTGCCAGCAGGCCAAGCGGGGATCACAATGAGCAGTTCTTC. Amino acid sequence: CASRPSGDHNEQFF.

This clone was counted only a few times. This chain uses TRBV11-2 with TRBJ2-2; 7 bases align to TRBD2. Trimming took 3 bases from V and 12 from J; bases not matched to a gene: 7. The CDR3 is made up of 13 amino acids. The germline V gene has CDR1 SGHAT and CDR2 FQNNGV. The CDR3 spells CASSFAGVQKLFF. As DNA, the CDR3 is TGTGCCAGCAGCTTTGCGGGGGTCCAGAAGCTGTTTTTT.

J is TRBJ1-6 and V is TRBV11-2; 7 positions match TRBD1. Losses at the gene ends were 5 bases for V and 7 bases for J; bases not matched to a gene: 14. The CDR3 covers 17 residues. Germline lookup yields CDR1 SGHAT and CDR2 FQNNGV. The CDR3 sequence is CASSRNPPGTANSPLHF. The CDR3 DNA is TGTGCCAGCAGCCGCAACCCGCCTGGGACAGCAAATTCACCCCTCCACTTT.

The V and J genes are TRBV6-1 and TRBJ2-4, with 8 bases identical to TRBD1. The CDR3 consists of 14 residues. V was clipped by 2 bases and J by 8 bases; unmatched bases: 5. Germline CDR1 is MNHNS and CDR2 is SASEGT. CDR3 loop: CASSEWTGKDIQYF. CDR3 DNA sequence: TGTGCCAGCAGTGAATGGACAGGGAAAGACATTCAGTACTTC.

This clone was seen only once. The CDR3 nucleotides read TGTGCCAGCAGCGATAACCAGGGCCAAGGAAACACCATATATTTT. Its protein product is CASSDNQGQGNTIYF. The chain has TRBV5-6 and TRBJ1-3, with a possible D match to TRBD1 (5 bases). The CDR3 runs to 15 residues. CDR1 SGHDT and CDR2 YYEEEE come from the germline V gene. The germline V and J ends were trimmed by 4 bases and 4 bases, with 15 bases remaining between them. The full variable domain, with the rest looked up from reference TRBV5-6 and TRBJ1-3, is DAGVTQSPTHLIKTRGQQVTLRCSPKSGHDTVSWYQQALGQGPQFIFQYYEEEERQRGNFPDRFSGHQFPNYSSELNVNALLLGDSALYLCASSDNQGQGNTIYFGEGSWLTVV.